The 18 T cell receptor beta chains presented below share a single source sample, sequenced in a study of T cells after yellow fever vaccination. TCRdb independently ran MiXCR on the 5' RACE reads; one entry per CDR3 protein. The repertoire holds under 600,000 distinct CDR3 sequences, 20% to 25% seen once, with approximately 16% in the top ten. Sample: PBMCs, taken roughly 20 days after the first yellow fever vaccination. These receptors came from a man younger than 35 who received the YFV17D yellow fever vaccine.

This clonotype has just a few counts. The chain carries TRBV6-1 and TRBJ2-7; TRBD2 matches 13 bases. The germline V gene encodes CDR1 MNHNS and CDR2 SASEGT. CDR3 length: 15 amino acids. The V segment lost 6 bases and the J segment 6 bases; nucleotides outside the gene matches: 8. CDR3 sequence reads: CASRNGGTSGVEQYF. CDR3 DNA: TGTGCCAGCAGGAACGGGGGGACTAGCGGGGTCGAGCAGTACTTC.

This clonotype was picked up a small number of times. J is TRBJ2-5 and V is TRBV24-1; 7 positions match TRBD1. The CDR3 sequence is 15 residues long. The V segment lost 0 bases and the J segment 1 base; nucleotides outside the gene matches: 1. Germline CDR1 is KGHDR and CDR2 is SFDVKD. The CDR3 DNA reads as TGTGCCACCAGTGATTTGCGGGACAGCCAAGAGACCCAGTACTTC. This translates into CATSDLRDSQETQYF.

This chain joins TRBV12-3 or TRBV12-4 and TRBJ2-1, with D tentatively TRBD2 (6 bases). Trimming pared 6 bases from V and 4 bases from J, leaving 16 bases between. This CDR3 contains 15 residues. The CDR3 loop is CASRPSLARYNEQFF. Here the CDR3 DNA reads TGTGCCAGCAGGCCCAGCCTAGCGCGGTACAATGAGCAGTTCTTC.

This clonotype was observed a handful of times. The chain has TRBV6-1 and TRBJ2-3, with 7 bases fitting TRBD1. There are 15 residues in the CDR3. V lost 2 bases to trimming and J lost 1 base; unmatched junction nucleotides: 3. The V gene's germline CDR1 is MNHNS and CDR2 SASEGT. CDR3 sequence reads: CASSERDRRTDTQYF. For the CDR3, the DNA is TGTGCCAGCAGTGAACGGGACAGACGCACAGATACGCAGTATTTT.

This clonotype was counted between two and nine times. The rearrangement joins TRBV7-2 to TRBJ1-6; 7 bases map to TRBD1. CDR3 length: 16 amino acids. J gave up 5 bases and V 2 bases, and 6 bases lay outside the gene matches. Germline CDR1 reads SGHTA; CDR2 reads FQGNSA. CDR3 nucleotide sequence: TGTGCCAGCAGCTTACGATGGGACAGAAATAATTCACCCCTCCACTTT. This translates into CASSLRWDRNNSPLHF.

The chain links TRBV7-8 to TRBJ1-1; no firm D call. This CDR3 contains 13 residues. V was clipped by 6 bases and J by 2 bases, with 10 bases between them. Germline CDR1 and CDR2: SGHVS and FQNEAQ. CDR3 sequence: CASRYQFNTEAFF. CDR3 bases: TGTGCCAGCAGGTACCAGTTTAACACTGAAGCTTTCTTT.

This clonotype was counted a single time. The J gene is TRBJ2-7, the V gene TRBV27; no reliable D call. CDR1 is MNHEY, CDR2 SMNVEV, per germline (reference sequence). This CDR3 has 14 residues. V was shortened by 1 base and J by 0 bases, with 7 bases between the two germline ends. In DNA, the CDR3 is TGTGCCAGCAGTTTATACCCTAGCTCCTACGAGCAGTACGTC. This encodes CASSLYPSSYEQYV.

This rearrangement joins TRBV20-1 to TRBJ1-4; D not certain. Germline assignment: CDR1 DFQATT and CDR2 SNEGSKA (reference sequence). The CDR3 contains 13 residues. The V and J ends lost 3 bases and 8 bases respectively, with 13 bases between them. The CDR3 is CSARRTAGEKLFF. The CDR3 nucleotides read TGCAGTGCTAGGCGGACCGCGGGGGAAAAACTGTTTTTT.

This chain joins TRBV20-1 and TRBJ2-7; D might be TRBD1 or TRBD2, each matching 5 bases. The CDR3 extends over 13 amino acids. Deletions cut 5 bases from V and 3 bases from J, with 14 bases between. CDR1 and CDR2 from the germline V gene are DFQATT and SNEGSKA (reference sequence). Written as DNA, the CDR3 is TGCAGTGCTTATGGGGGTCCTCACTACGAGCAGTACGTC. The encoded protein is CSAYGGPHYEQYV.

The gene calls are TRBV5-5 and TRBJ1-5, with D possibly TRBD1 on 6 matching bases. CDR3 size: 15 residues. Germline CDR1 and CDR2: SGHKS and YYEKEE (reference sequence). Trimming cost V 6 bases and J 7 bases, with 20 bases left between them. This CDR3 is CASTPGGQLEQPQHF. CDR3 DNA sequence: TGTGCCAGCACCCCCGGGGGGCAGTTAGAACAGCCCCAGCATTTT.

The chain couples TRBV5-6 to TRBJ1-4, with 10 bases matching TRBD1. From germline, CDR1 is SGHDT and CDR2 YYEEEE. The CDR3 is 14 amino acids. J was trimmed by 11 bases and V by 4 bases; bases with no gene match: 8. CDR3 sequence: CASSPRQGAVKLFF. CDR3 in DNA: TGTGCCAGCAGCCCCAGACAGGGGGCAGTGAAACTGTTTTTT.

J is TRBJ1-2 and V is TRBV9; 9 positions agree with TRBD1. The trim removed 3 bases at V and 5 bases at J, leaving 2 bases unmatched. The CDR3 spans 13 residues. The germline V gene has CDR1 SGDLS and CDR2 YYNGEE. The chain's CDR3 is CASSGTGVYGYTF. The CDR3 region has the DNA TGTGCCAGCAGCGGGACAGGGGTATATGGCTACACCTTC.

This clonotype has more than one count but fewer than ten. This chain links TRBV7-8 with TRBJ2-7; tentatively, D is TRBD2 (6 bases). CDR1 is SGHVS, CDR2 FQNEAQ, per germline. CDR3 length: 18 residues. Trimming took off 5 bases at V and 5 bases at J, with 28 bases between the two ends. The CDR3 DNA reads TGTGCCAGCAGCAATCACGGTACCAAAGGGACTCGCATCCACGAGCAGTACTTC. Translated, it gives CASSNHGTKGTRIHEQYF.

The chain is built from TRBV2 and TRBJ2-1; D gene unclear. The ends were cut back, 4 bases at V and 2 bases at J, with 3 bases in the middle. The CDR3 consists of 12 residues. Germline CDR1 is SNHLY and CDR2 is FYNNEI. The CDR3, as DNA: TGTGCCAGCAGTGCCACCTACAATGAGCAGTTCTTC. Residues: CASSATYNEQFF.

The genes are TRBV7-9 and TRBJ2-5, with unresolved D. Trimming stripped 4 bases from V and 5 bases from J, with 11 bases between. Per the germline V gene, CDR1 is SEHNR and CDR2 is FQNEAQ (reference sequence). CDR3 length: 13 residues. The CDR3 DNA sequence: TGTGCCAGCAGCTCCCCCGGTGTGGAGACCCAGTACTTC. Protein sequence: CASSSPGVETQYF.

V usage is TRBV5-5 and J usage is TRBJ2-2, with no clear D. CDR1 and CDR2 from the germline V gene are SGHKS and YYEKEE (reference sequence). Between the trimmed V and J ends, which lost 0 bases and 4 bases, there was a span of 7 bases. There are 14 residues in the CDR3. This CDR3 reads CASSLDPTTGELFF. CDR3 nucleotide sequence: TGTGCCAGCAGCTTGGACCCAACCACCGGGGAGCTGTTTTTT.

As concerns this clonotype: Sequence at one end of the junction differs from germline and may be a read error. This rearrangement joins TRBV20-1 to TRBJ1-1, with a tentative D call TRBD1 (5 bases). This CDR3 spans 11 amino acids. From germline, CDR1 is DFQATT and CDR2 SNEGSKA (reference sequence). In DNA form, the CDR3 reads TGCAGTACTAGCTCAGGGACTGAAGCTTTCTTT. Its protein is CSTSSGTEAFF.

The gene calls are TRBV3-1 and TRBJ1-1, with 8 bases that match TRBD1. There are 16 residues in the CDR3. V trimming: 6 bases; J trimming: 1 base; junction bases outside the gene matches: 10. From germline, CDR1 is LGHDT and CDR2 YNNKEL (reference sequence). This CDR3 reads CASRRYPQGGNTEAFF. The CDR3 DNA reads as TGTGCCAGCAGGCGGTATCCACAGGGGGGGAACACTGAAGCTTTCTTT.